This T cell receptor beta chain came from a study of shared clonotypes between healthy human individuals. Germline CDR1 reads SNHLY; CDR2 reads FYNNEI. The CDR3 is made up of 13 amino acids. Trimming removed 11 bases from V and 4 bases from J, with 18 bases in between. Notes on the study in general: Non-shared clonotypes showed lower generation probabilities than clonotypes common to all four donors.

Genomic DNA from each subset was divided evenly over several immunoSEQ plates. Sequencing used immunoSEQ multiplex PCR; TCRdb keeps in-frame clones, though not all of them. Of 600,000 to 800,000 clones in the sample, 72% were seen once. This clone was seen more than once but under ten times. What it binds is unknown. The sequencing sample was made of memory CD4+ T cells sorted from blood. Described subset: CD45RA-negative fraction. The sequence was collected from a woman aged 25 to 39 in good health. V gene TRBV2 combines with J gene TRBJ2-7; D remains unclear. CDR3: CASNPPARYEQYF. The CDR3 region has the DNA TGTGCCTCCAATCCCCCGGCTCGGTACGAGCAGTACTTC.